These T cell receptor beta chains were read from a single sample in a study of blood T cells in healthy people across ages. In TCRdb, the 5' RACE reads were re-called with MiXCR into one record per CDR3 protein. The data show roughly 930,000 distinct CDR3 sequences, roughly 50% seen once. Specimen: blood. These receptors originate from a man aged 25 to 40 in good health. Each CDR3 is given with its conserved first and last residue. Each record gives: clone size, D gene, J gene, V gene, CDR3 protein, CDR3 DNA. D genes are given only for firm matches. The size field is filled for only some rows; it gives once, few, many or a size class.

>-|-|TRBJ2-1|TRBV24-1
CATRGNGQKSNNEQFF
TGTGCCACCAGAGGCAATGGACAGAAGTCCAACAATGAGCAGTTCTTC
>-|-|TRBJ2-7|TRBV5-5
CASSPREPYEQYF
TGTGCCAGCAGCCCCAGGGAGCCCTACGAGCAGTACTTC
>-|TRBD2|TRBJ2-7|TRBV6-5
CASSYAGGSSEQYF
TGTGCCAGCAGTTACGCGGGGGGGAGCTCCGAGCAGTACTTC
>-|TRBD1|TRBJ2-1|TRBV9
CASSVHPPGQGKHEQFF
TGTGCCAGCAGCGTCCACCCCCCGGGACAGGGTAAACATGAGCAGTTCTTC
>many|-|TRBJ2-5|TRBV7-2
CASSPGYIQETQYF
TGTGCCAGCTCACCCGGCTATATCCAAGAGACCCAGTACTTC
>-|TRBD2|TRBJ2-5|TRBV11-3
CASSSSGGATNEQYF
TGTGCCAGCAGCTCTAGCGGGGGGGCCACGAATGAGCAGTACTTC
>many|-|TRBJ2-1|TRBV5-1
CASSLSVGTREQFF
TGCGCCAGCAGCTTGTCGGTGGGGACACGTGAGCAGTTCTTC
>few|-|TRBJ2-5|TRBV28
CASTLGGVGTQYF
TGTGCCAGCACCTTAGGGGGAGTTGGGACCCAGTACTTC
>-|-|TRBJ2-1|TRBV14
CASSPLGVGNEQFF
TGTGCCAGCAGCCCCTTGGGGGTAGGGAATGAGCAGTTCTTC
>-|-|TRBJ1-2|TRBV9
CASSGEGKGRAYTF
TGTGCCAGCAGCGGGGAAGGGAAGGGGAGAGCTTACACCTTC
>-|-|TRBJ1-1|TRBV27
CASIRPGYNTEAFF
TGTGCCAGCATTCGACCGGGGTACAACACTGAAGCTTTCTTT
>-|TRBD1|TRBJ2-3|TRBV27
CASSPGQGVTSTDTQYF
TGTGCCAGCAGTCCGGGACAGGGGGTAACTAGCACAGATACGCAGTATTTT
>few|-|TRBJ1-1|TRBV29-1
CSAPASTEAFF
TGCAGCGCCCCGGCGAGCACTGAAGCTTTCTTT
>-|-|TRBJ2-3|TRBV6-2/TRBV6-3
CASRTVTDTQYF
TGTGCCAGCAGAACGGTTACAGATACGCAGTATTTT
>-|-|TRBJ2-1|TRBV5-1
CASSVETYNEQFF
TGCGCCAGCAGCGTGGAGACATACAATGAGCAGTTCTTC
>-|-|TRBJ1-2|TRBV7-9
CASGTRGSYGYTF
TGTGCCAGCGGTACCAGGGGATCGTATGGCTACACCTTC
>-|-|TRBJ2-5|TRBV7-9
CASSLASTVQETQYF
TGTGCCAGCAGCCTAGCGTCTACAGTCCAAGAGACCCAGTACTTC
>few|-|TRBJ2-1|TRBV29-1
CSVANPSGSSYNEQFF
TGCAGCGTCGCTAACCCTTCAGGGAGCTCCTACAATGAGCAGTTCTTC
>-|TRBD1|TRBJ2-1|TRBV20-1
CSARDPDRVDNEQFF
TGCAGTGCTAGAGATCCTGACAGGGTTGACAATGAGCAGTTCTTC
>once|-|TRBJ2-4|TRBV7-8
CASSLEASVVAKNIQYF
TGTGCCAGCAGCTTAGAAGCGTCTGTGGTAGCCAAAAACATTCAGTACTTC
>-|-|TRBJ2-3|TRBV7-2
CASSLFPGSTDTQYF
TGTGCCAGCAGCTTATTTCCAGGGTCAACAGATACGCAGTATTTT
>-|-|TRBJ2-5|TRBV5-6
CASSPLAGQKGETQYF
TGTGCCAGCAGCCCGTTGGCAGGTCAAAAGGGAGAGACCCAGTACTTC
>many|-|TRBJ2-7|TRBV7-2
CASTYSVGPLYEQYF
TGTGCCAGCACCTACTCTGTGGGCCCCCTCTACGAGCAGTACTTC